This paragraph reports one T cell receptor (beta chain). This record comes from a study of spatial heterogeneity in lung cancer. Study summary: Sequencing consistently turned up more beta-chain sequences than alpha-chain sequences.

Time point indicated: sample taken at primary tumor resection. No cells were sorted before sequencing. The whole RNA sequenced was extracted from tumor, nontumor lung or frozen PBMC. This CDR3 is built from 14 residues. The V end lost 4 bases, the J end lost 4 bases, and 14 bases lay between the germline ends. Germline CDR1 is SGHDN and CDR2 is FVKESK. TCRdb re-analysed the 5' RACE reads in MiXCR, keeping a single row per CDR3 protein. In the table there are thousands of distinct CDR3 sequences, around 5.9% of which are singletons. The chain employs TRBV14 and TRBJ2-7; D is perhaps TRBD1 (6 bases). This receptor was identified in a male donor with early-stage non-small cell lung cancer. The specimen comprised PBMCs, sampled at surgery. CDR3 DNA: TGTGCCAGCAGCCCCCCCGGACAGCCATACGAGCAGTACTTC. Its protein is CASSPPGQPYEQYF.